The subject of this entry is one TCR beta chain. Its antigen is undetermined. From germline, CDR1 is SGHNT and CDR2 YYREEE (reference sequence). There are 20 residues in the CDR3. The V and J ends lost 3 bases and 5 bases, in that order; junction bases with no gene match: 13. Samples of blood were obtained at baseline, on cycle 4 day 1, and on cycle 7 day 1. This entry comes from a study of OX40 agonist ivuxolimab in advanced cancers. Study context: Hepatocellular carcinoma, melanoma, renal cell or head and neck cancer affected the dose-escalation patients. Study-wide points: Normalized T-cell clonal expansion was also low in a subset of nonresponders.

Repertoires were generated with immunoSEQ multiplex PCR, while TCRdb's copy carries only in-frame clones and drops some. The table records approximately 30,000 clones, about 90% of them present only once. The receptor was derived from an adult with an advanced solid tumor such as melanoma, head and neck, liver or kidney cancer. The sample here was CD4+ or CD8+ T cells sorted from blood, taken in a trial of the OX40 agonist ivuxolimab. The V and J genes are TRBV5-4 and TRBJ2-2; 16 bases map to TRBD2. The CDR3 DNA reads TGTGCCAGCAGCTCCAGTCCACCGGGACTAGCGGGAGGGAGGACCGGGGAGCTGTTTTTT. Translating it yields CASSSSPPGLAGGRTGELFF.